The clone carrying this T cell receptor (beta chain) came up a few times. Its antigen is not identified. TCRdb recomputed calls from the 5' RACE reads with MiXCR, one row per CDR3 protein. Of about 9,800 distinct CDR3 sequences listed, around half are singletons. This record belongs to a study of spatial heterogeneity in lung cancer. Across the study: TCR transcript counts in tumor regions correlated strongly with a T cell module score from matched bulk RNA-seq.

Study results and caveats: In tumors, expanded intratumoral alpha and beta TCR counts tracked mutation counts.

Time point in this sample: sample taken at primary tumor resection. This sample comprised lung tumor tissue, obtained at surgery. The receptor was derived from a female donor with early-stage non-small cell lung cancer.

The CDR3 coding sequence is TGTGCCAGCAGTTACTTAGCGGGCGGTAACTATGGCTACACCTTC. It encodes CASSYLAGGNYGYTF. This rearrangement joins TRBV6-5 to TRBJ1-2; the D is unclear. This CDR3 has 15 amino acids. The germline CDR1 and CDR2 sequences are MNHEY and SVGAGI. V lost 1 base, J lost 1 base, and 10 bases lay in between.